This entry describes one T cell receptor beta chain. The specificity of this receptor is unknown. One base away there is no much larger clone; base qualities are not given. Synthetic TCR analog templates were spiked into each PCR so that absolute template abundance could be estimated from read counts. Using the immunoSEQ assay, TCRbeta CDR3 regions were amplified from genomic DNA with bias-controlled V and J gene primers. Sequencing of rearranged TCRbeta segments was done at approximately 20X coverage. The authors' analysis ran thus. Sequencing errors were corrected by clustering, and CDR3s were annotated against IMGT so that V, D and J genes could be assigned. Downstream analyses used only productive TCRbeta rearrangements and left out out-of-frame or stop-codon sequences. Clonality was computed as one minus Shannon entropy normalized by the log of the number of unique productive sequences. Fisher's exact test with Benjamini-Hochberg correction, using a cutoff of adjusted p below 0.01, was how clones that differed between time points or between blood and tumor were identified. The source is immuneACCESS, and TCRdb retained only in-frame sequences with V and J called. Part of the clones is not carried over; for the studies checked, unresolved V genes explain less than half of this, and the remainder is unexplained. V, J and clone size reflect that table, while D and trimming were determined from the DNA. The sample table lists almost 50,000 clones, about 80% of them with a count of one. 2.5% to 3.5% of the sample lies in the top ten.

What this sample's time point label stands for: pretreatment peripheral blood. A total of under 30 patients with locally advanced or metastatic urothelial carcinoma, treated at Memorial Sloan Kettering on a trial protocol, made up the cohort. Peripheral blood mononuclear cells were collected pretreatment and during treatment, at between 1 and 8 total time points per patient. The Qiagen DNeasy Blood extraction kit was used to purify genomic DNA from total PBMCs and tumor samples. PBMCs were collected pretreatment and during treatment, and were isolated and stored as previously described. Taken from the germline V gene, the CDR1 and CDR2 loops are SGDLS and YYNGEE. The CDR3 starts with the cysteine, ends with the phenylalanine, and has 16 residues. Of the read, only the CDR3 DNA is kept; its 48 bases are in frame from base 1. The junction carries 20 bases between V and J, which are trimmed by 4 bases and 7 bases respectively.

The data stem from a study of PD-L1 blockade in urothelial cancer (dated by TCRdb to between 2016 and 2019). About the investigation overall: All patients started therapy in about 2014 and received atezolizumab 1,200 mg intravenously every 3 weeks. About nine tenths of the roughly 30 patients were males with bladder-origin urothelial cancer, and about 65% of the roughly 29 reported a prior smoking history. Patients had an ECOG performance status of 0 or 1 and had received between 0 and 3 prior chemotherapy regimens. Blood samples were analyzed at 3 weeks after treatment start (second dose) and at 6 weeks after treatment start. Blood samples gave a median of about 130,000 T cells and 88,000 or so unique TCRs, with a median clonality of approximately 0.08. Somatic, immune and clinical correlates of response to PD-L1 blockade with atezolizumab in urothelial cancer were the focus of an exploratory multi-omic analysis. Pretreatment tumor samples, along with matched peripheral blood collected serially before and after atezolizumab treatment, underwent TCR sequencing. Durable clinical benefit meant progression-free survival longer than 6 months, and TCR features were also tested against progression-free and overall survival. In the same patients, whole exome sequencing and RNA sequencing of pretreatment tumors were performed in addition to TCR sequencing. Nine patients achieved durable clinical benefit and 20 did not. Pretreatment blood TCR-seq was available for about 30 patients, at least one posttreatment blood collection was obtained for approximately 25 patients, and tumor TCR-seq was available for approximately 25 patients. The investigation overall reported the following: At 3 weeks after the start of treatment, tumor-associated TCR clones in peripheral blood had expanded more in patients with durable benefit (n ≈ 20, p = 0.022). Improved progression-free and overall survival was associated with having pretreatment peripheral blood TCR clonality below the median. Because of the small sample size (n ≈ 29) and the many exploratory analyses performed, the results are intended to be regarded as hypothesis-generating.

The clonotype originates from an older man with urothelial cancer. The sequence links TRBV9 to TRBJ1-4; tentative D gene TRBD1, with 5 bases matching. Source: PBMCs, taken around atezolizumab (anti-PD-L1) treatment. The CDR3 region reads CASSPLGAATGEKLFF. The DNA is TGTGCCAGCAGCCCCCTAGGGGCCGCGACTGGTGAAAAACTGTTTTTT.